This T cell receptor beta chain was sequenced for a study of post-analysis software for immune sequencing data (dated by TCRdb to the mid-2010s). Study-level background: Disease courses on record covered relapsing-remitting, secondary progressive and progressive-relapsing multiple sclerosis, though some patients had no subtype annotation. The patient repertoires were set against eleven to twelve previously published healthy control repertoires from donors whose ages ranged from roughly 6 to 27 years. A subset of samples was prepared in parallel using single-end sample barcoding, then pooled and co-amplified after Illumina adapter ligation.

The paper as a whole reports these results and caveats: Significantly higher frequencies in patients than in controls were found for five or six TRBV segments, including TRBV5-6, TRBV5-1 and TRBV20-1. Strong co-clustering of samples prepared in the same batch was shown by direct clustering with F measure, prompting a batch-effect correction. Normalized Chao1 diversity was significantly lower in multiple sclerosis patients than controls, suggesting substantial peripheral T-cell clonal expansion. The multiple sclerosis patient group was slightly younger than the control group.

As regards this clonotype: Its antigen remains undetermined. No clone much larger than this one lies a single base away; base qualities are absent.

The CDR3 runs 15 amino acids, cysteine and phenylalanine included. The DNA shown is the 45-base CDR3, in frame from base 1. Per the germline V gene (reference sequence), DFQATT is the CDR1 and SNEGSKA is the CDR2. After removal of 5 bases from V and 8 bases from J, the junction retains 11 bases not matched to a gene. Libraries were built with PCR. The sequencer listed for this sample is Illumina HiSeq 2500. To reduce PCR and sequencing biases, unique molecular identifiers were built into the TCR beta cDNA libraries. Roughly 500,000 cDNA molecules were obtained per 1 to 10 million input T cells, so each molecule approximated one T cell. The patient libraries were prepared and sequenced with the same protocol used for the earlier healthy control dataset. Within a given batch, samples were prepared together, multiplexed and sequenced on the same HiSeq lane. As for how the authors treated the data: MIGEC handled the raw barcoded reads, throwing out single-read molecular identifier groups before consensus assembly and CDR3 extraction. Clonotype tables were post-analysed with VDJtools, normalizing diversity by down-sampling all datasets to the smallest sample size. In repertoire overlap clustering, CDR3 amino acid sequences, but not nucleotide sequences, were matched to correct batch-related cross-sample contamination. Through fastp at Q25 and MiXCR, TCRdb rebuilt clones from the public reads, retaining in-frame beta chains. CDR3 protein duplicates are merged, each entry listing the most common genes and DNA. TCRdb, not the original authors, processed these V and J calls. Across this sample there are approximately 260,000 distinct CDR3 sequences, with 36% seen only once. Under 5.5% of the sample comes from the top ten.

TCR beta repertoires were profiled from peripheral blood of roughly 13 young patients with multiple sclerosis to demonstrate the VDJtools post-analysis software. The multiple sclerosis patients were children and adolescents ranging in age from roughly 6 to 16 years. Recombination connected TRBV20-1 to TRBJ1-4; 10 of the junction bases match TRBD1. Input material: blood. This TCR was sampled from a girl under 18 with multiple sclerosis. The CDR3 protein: CSARARQGAGEKLFF. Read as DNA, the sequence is TGCAGTGCTCGGGCACGACAGGGGGCAGGCGAAAAACTGTTTTTT.